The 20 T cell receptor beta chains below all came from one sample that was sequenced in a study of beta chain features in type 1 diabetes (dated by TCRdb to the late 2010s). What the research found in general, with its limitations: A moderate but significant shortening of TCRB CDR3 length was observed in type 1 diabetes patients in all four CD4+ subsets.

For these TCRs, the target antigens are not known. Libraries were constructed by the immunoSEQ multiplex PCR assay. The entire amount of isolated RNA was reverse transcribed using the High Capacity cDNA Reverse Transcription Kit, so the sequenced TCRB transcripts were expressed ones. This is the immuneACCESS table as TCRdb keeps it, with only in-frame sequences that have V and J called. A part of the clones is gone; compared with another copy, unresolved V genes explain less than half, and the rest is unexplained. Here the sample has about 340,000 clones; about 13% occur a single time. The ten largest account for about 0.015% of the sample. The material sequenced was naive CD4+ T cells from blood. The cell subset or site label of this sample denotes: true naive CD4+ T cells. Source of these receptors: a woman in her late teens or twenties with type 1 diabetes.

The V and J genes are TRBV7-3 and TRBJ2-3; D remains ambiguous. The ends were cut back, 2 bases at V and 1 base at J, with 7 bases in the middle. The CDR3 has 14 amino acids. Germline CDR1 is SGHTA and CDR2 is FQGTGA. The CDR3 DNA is TGTGCCAGCAGCTTATTCCTCGGCACAGATACGCAGTATTTT. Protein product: CASSLFLGTDTQYF.

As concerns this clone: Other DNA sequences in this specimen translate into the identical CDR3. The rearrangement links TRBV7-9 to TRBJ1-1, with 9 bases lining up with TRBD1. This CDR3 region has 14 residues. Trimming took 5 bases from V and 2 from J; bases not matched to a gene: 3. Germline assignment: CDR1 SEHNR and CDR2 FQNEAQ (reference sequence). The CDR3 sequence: CASSPDRGNTEAFF. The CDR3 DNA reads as TGTGCCAGCAGCCCGGACAGGGGAAACACTGAAGCTTTCTTT.

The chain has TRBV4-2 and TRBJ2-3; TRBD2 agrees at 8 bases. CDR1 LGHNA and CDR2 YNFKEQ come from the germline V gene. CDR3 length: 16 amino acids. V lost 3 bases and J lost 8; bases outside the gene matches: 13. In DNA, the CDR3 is TGTGCCAGCAGCCATCCGGGACTAGGGCCCGATGGTACGCAGTATTTT. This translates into CASSHPGLGPDGTQYF.

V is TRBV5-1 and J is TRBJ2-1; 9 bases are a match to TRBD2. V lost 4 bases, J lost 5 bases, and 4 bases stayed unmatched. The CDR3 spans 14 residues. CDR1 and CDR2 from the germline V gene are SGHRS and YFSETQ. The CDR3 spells CASSRGTSNNEQFF. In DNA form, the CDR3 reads TGCGCCAGCAGCAGGGGGACTAGCAACAATGAGCAGTTCTTC. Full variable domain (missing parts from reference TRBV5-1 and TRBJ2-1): KAGVTQTPRYLIKTRGQQVTLSCSPISGHRSVSWYQQTPGQGLQFLFEYFSETQRNKGNFPGRFSGRQFSNSRSEMNVSTLELGDSALYLCASSRGTSNNEQFFGPGTRLTVL.

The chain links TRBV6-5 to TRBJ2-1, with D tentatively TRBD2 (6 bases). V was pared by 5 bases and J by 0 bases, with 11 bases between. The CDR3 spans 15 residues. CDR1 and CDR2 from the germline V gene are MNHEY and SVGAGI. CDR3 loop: CASSGGRSSYNEQFF. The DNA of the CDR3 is TGTGCCAGCAGTGGAGGGAGAAGCTCCTACAATGAGCAGTTCTTC.

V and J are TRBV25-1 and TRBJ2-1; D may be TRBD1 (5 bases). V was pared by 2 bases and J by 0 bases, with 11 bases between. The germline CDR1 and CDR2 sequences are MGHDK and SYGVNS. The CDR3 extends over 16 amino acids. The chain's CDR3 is CASSEGASGSYNEQFF. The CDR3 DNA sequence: TGTGCCAGCAGTGAAGGGGCCTCTGGCTCCTACAATGAGCAGTTCTTC.

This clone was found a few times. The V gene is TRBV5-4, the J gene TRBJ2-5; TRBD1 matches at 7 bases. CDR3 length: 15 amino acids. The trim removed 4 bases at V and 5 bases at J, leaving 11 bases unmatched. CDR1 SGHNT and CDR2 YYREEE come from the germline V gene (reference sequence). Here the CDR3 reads CASSPSNRGEETQYF. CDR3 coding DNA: TGTGCCAGCAGCCCAAGTAACAGGGGTGAGGAGACCCAGTACTTC.

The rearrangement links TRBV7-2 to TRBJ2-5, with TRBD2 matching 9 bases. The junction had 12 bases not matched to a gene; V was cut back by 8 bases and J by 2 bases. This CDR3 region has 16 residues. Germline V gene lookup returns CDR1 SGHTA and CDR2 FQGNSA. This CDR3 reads CASSRGSGRPQETQYF. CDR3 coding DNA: TGTGCCAGCTCCCGCGGCAGCGGGAGGCCACAAGAGACCCAGTACTTC.

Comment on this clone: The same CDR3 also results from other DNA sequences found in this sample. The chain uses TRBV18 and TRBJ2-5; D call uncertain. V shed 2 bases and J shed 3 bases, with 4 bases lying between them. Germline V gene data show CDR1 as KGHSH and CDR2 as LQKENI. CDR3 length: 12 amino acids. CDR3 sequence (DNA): TGTGCCAGCTCACCAGTCGAAGAGACCCAGTACTTC. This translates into CASSPVEETQYF.

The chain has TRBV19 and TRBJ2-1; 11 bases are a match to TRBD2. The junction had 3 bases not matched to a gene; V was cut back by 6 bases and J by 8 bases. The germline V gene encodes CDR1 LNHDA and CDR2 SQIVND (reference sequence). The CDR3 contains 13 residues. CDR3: CASRLAGGDEQFF. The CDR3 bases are TGTGCCAGTAGGCTAGCGGGAGGCGATGAGCAGTTCTTC.

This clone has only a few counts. CDR3 in DNA: TGCAGCCCCACCGGGATCTCTGGGGAGACCCAGTACTTC. It is translated as CSPTGISGETQYF. The chain uses TRBV29-1 and TRBJ2-5, with D possibly being TRBD2 (5 bases). V shed 8 bases and J shed 5 bases, with 18 bases lying between them. Germline CDR1 is SQVTM and CDR2 is ANQGSEA. There are 13 residues in the CDR3.

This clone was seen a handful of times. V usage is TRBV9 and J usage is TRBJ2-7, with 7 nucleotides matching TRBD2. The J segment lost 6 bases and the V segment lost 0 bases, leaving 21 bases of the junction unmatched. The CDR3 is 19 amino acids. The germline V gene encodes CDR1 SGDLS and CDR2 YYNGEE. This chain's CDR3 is CASSVATAGEGRARTEQYF. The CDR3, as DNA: TGTGCCAGCAGCGTAGCTACGGCGGGAGAGGGGCGCGCCCGTACCGAGCAGTACTTC.

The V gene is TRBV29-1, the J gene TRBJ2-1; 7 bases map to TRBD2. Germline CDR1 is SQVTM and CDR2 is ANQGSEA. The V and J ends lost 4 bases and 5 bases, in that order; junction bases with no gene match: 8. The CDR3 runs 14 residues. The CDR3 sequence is CSVGTRLSDNEQFF. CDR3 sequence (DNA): TGCAGCGTTGGGACTAGGTTAAGCGACAATGAGCAGTTCTTC.

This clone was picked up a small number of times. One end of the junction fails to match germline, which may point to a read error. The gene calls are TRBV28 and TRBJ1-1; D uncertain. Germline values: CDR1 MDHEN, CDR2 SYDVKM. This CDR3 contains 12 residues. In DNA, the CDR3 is TGTGCCAGCGGACTGTTGAATACTGAAGCTTTCTTT. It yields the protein CASGLLNTEAFF.

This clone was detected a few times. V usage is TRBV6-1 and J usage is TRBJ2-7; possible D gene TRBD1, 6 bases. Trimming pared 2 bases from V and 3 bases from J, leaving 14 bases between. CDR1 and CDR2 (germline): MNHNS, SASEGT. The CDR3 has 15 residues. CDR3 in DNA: TGTGCCAGCAGTGAACGGACAGAGCCCGTCTACGAGCAGTACGTC. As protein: CASSERTEPVYEQYV.

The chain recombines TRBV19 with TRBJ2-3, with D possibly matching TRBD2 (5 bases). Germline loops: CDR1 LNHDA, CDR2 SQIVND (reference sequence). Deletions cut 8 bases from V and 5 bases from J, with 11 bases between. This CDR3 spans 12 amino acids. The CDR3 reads CASSGSLDTQYF. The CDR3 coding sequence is TGTGCCAGTTCGGGGTCATTAGATACGCAGTATTTT.

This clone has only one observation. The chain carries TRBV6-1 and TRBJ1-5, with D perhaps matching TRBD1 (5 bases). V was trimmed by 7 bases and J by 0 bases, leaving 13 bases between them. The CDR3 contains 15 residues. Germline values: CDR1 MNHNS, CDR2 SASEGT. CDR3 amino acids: CASTNQGFSNQPQHF. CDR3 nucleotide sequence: TGTGCCAGCACCAACCAGGGTTTTAGCAATCAGCCCCAGCATTTT.

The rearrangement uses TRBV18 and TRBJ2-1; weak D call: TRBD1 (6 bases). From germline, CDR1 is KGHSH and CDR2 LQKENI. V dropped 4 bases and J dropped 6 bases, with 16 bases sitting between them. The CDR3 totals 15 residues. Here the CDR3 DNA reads TGTGCCAGCTCACGACCGGGACAAGGGGTCAATGAGCAGTTCTTC. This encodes CASSRPGQGVNEQFF.

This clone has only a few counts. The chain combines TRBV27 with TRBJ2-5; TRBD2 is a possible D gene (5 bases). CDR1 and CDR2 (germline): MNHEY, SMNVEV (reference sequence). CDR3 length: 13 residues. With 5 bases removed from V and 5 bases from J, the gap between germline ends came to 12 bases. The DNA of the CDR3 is TGTGCCAGCAGTCGCCGGAGGTTCGAGACCCAGTACTTC. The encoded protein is CASSRRRFETQYF.

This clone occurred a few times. The CDR3 protein is CASSLTPGGIYNEQFF. In DNA, the CDR3 is TGTGCCAGCAGCTTAACCCCCGGCGGTATCTACAATGAGCAGTTCTTC. The rearrangement uses TRBV7-9 and TRBJ2-1; D gene ambiguous. V lost 2 bases, J lost 3 bases, and 14 bases lay in between. The CDR3 is made up of 16 amino acids. CDR1 is SEHNR, CDR2 FQNEAQ, per germline (reference sequence).